Listed here are 5 T cell receptor beta chains from one sample, sequenced in a study of blood T cell repertoires in COVID-19. TCRdb keeps only in-frame clones here, not all; method: immunoSEQ multiplex PCR. The repertoire includes some 200,000 clones, 87% of them detected once, and 2% to 2.5% sits in the top ten. The sequenced sample consisted of PBMCs or T cells enriched from blood (not recorded which). The receptors here all came from a woman aged 25 to 39 who had recovered from COVID-19.

This chain connects TRBV27 to TRBJ2-1; maybe TRBD2 (6 bases). This CDR3 region has 14 residues. Trimming cost V 3 bases and J 4 bases, with 10 bases left between them. Germline CDR1 and CDR2: MNHEY and SMNVEV (reference sequence). The CDR3 nucleotides are TGTGCCAGCAGTTTCGCGGGGACTTACAATGAGCAGTTCTTC. It encodes CASSFAGTYNEQFF.

The chain has TRBV13 and TRBJ1-3; D is possibly TRBD1 (6 bases). Germline V gives CDR1 PRHDT, CDR2 FYEKMQ (reference sequence). The CDR3 runs to 16 residues. V lost 5 bases and J 3 bases, leaving 17 bases between the germline ends. CDR3 residues: CASSDRGGAGGNTIYF. CDR3 DNA: TGTGCCAGCAGCGACCGTGGGGGGGCGGGTGGAAACACCATATATTTT. Drawing the rest from reference TRBV13 and TRBJ1-3, the complete variable domain is AAGVIQSPRHLIKEKRETATLKCYPIPRHDTVYWYQQGPGQDPQFLISFYEKMQSDKGSIPDRFSAQQFSDYHSELNMSSLELGDSALYFCASSDRGGAGGNTIYFGEGSWLTVV.

The V gene is TRBV4-2, the J gene TRBJ2-1, with D perhaps TRBD2 (5 bases). Between the trimmed V and J ends, which lost 1 base and 13 bases, there was a span of 8 bases. CDR3 size: 11 residues. CDR1 and CDR2 (germline): LGHNA, YNFKEQ. CDR3 coding DNA: TGTGCCAGCAGCCAAGGAGGGCCCCAGTTCTTC. It encodes CASSQGGPQFF.

The gene calls are TRBV28 and TRBJ2-5; TRBD2 aligns across 14 bases. The germline V gene has CDR1 MDHEN and CDR2 SYDVKM. The CDR3 spans 16 residues. The junction had 4 bases not matched to a gene; V was cut back by 4 bases and J by 3 bases. The CDR3 DNA follows: TGTGCCAGCAGTTCACCGGGACTAGCGGGAGAAGAGACCCAGTACTTC. It codes for CASSSPGLAGEETQYF.

V and J are TRBV7-3 and TRBJ2-1, with D maybe TRBD2 (5 bases). Germline loops: CDR1 SGHTA, CDR2 FQGTGA. V lost 2 bases to trimming and J lost 9 bases, with 14 bases between them. The CDR3 extends over 14 amino acids. CDR3 in DNA: TGTGCCAGCAGCTTATCGGGAAGGGAAACTGAGCAGTTCTTC. This gives the protein CASSLSGRETEQFF.